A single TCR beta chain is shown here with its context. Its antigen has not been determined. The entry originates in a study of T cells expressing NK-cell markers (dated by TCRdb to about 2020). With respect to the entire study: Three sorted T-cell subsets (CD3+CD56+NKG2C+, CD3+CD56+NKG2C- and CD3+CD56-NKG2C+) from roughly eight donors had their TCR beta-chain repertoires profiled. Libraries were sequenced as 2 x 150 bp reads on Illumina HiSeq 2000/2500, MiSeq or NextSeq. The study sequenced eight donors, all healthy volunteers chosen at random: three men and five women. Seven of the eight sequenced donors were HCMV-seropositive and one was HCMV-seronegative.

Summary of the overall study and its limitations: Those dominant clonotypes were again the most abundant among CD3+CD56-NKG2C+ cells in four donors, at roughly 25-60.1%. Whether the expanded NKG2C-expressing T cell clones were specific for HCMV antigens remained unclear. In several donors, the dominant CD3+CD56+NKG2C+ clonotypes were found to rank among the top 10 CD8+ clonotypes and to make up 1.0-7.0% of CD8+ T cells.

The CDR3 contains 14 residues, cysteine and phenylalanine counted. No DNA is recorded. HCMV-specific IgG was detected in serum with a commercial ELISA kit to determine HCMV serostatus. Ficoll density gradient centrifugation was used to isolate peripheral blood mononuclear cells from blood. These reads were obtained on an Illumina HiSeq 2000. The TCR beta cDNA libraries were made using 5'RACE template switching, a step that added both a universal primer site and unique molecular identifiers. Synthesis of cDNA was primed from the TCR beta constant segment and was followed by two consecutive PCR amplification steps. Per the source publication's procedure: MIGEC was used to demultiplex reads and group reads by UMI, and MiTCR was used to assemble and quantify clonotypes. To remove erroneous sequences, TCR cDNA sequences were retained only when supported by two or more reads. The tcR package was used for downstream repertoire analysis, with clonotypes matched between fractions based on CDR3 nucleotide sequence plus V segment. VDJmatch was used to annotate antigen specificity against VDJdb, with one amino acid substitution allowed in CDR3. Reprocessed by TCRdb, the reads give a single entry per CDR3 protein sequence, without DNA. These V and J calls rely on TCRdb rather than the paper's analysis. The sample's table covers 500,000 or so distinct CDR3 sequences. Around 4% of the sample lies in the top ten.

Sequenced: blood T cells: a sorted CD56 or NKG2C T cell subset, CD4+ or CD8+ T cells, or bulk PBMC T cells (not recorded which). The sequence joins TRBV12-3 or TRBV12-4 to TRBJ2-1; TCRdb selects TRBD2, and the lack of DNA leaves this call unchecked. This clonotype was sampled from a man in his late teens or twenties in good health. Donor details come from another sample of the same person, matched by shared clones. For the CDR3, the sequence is CASSFGLVRNEQFF.